This T cell receptor beta chain emerged from a study of kidney transplant recipient with SARS-CoV-2 infection. Each CDR3 protein gets one entry after TCRdb re-called the reads with MiXCR. The sample has 200,000 to 300,000 distinct CDR3 sequences, 29% seen once. This clonotype was seen many times. The source is a male patient aged 25 to 39 who had COVID-19 and was a kidney transplant recipient. Some T cells may have come from the graft donor. The sample was a blood sample, taken at baseline and on roughly day 120 from a kidney transplant recipient.

The CDR3 DNA follows: TGCAGTGCTAGAGCGGGGGGGGCGGGCACCGGGGAGCTGTTTTTT. This translates into CSARAGGAGTGELFF. This chain links TRBV20-1 with TRBJ2-2; 8 bases are a match to TRBD2. Germline trimming cut 1 base from V and 4 bases from J; bases unmatched to any gene: 5. CDR3 length: 15 residues. Germline lookup yields CDR1 DFQATT and CDR2 SNEGSKA (reference sequence).